The clone carrying this T cell receptor beta chain appeared a few times. This entry belongs to a study of blood T cells in healthy people across ages. Primers used in a second PCR of roughly 7 to 12 cycles were a sample-barcoded 5' primer and a J-beta primer mix. TCRdb processed the 5' RACE reads anew with MiXCR; each CDR3 protein has one entry. The table shows roughly 720,000 distinct CDR3 sequences, with 53% occurring only once. The length of the CDR3 is 14 residues. Germline V gene sequence: CDR1 SGHNT, CDR2 YENEEA. The V gene lost 8 bases and the J gene lost 5 bases, with 19 bases spanning the gap.

Sequencing input: blood. V usage is TRBV11-3 and J usage is TRBJ2-7, with a tentative D call TRBD2 (7 bases). The source of this sequence is an elderly man in good health. The CDR3 loop is CASSQGRENHEQYF. CDR3 sequence (DNA): TGTGCCAGCTCCCAGGGGCGGGAGAATCACGAGCAGTACTTC.